This entry lists 21 T cell receptor beta chains sequenced from one sample in a study of response to subunit inactivated influenza vaccine. Using its own MiXCR run on the RT-PCR reads, TCRdb lists one record per CDR3 protein. The sample lists hundreds of thousands of distinct CDR3 sequences; about 11% were seen once. The same data also contributed to another study, on T cells expressing NK-cell markers. That source reports: Generation of TCR beta cDNA was performed by 5'RACE template switching incorporating UMIs.

The sample here was PBMCs from blood, taken on the day of vaccination. All receptors derive from a man aged 45 to 65 who received an inactivated influenza vaccine.

This clonotype has only a few counts. The rearrangement uses TRBV6-1 and TRBJ2-1, with D hard to call. V gave up 3 bases and J gave up 3 bases, with 6 bases separating them. This CDR3 spans 13 amino acids. From germline, CDR1 is MNHNS and CDR2 SASEGT. The CDR3 nucleotides read TGTGCCAGCAGTGATTTTAACTACAATGAGCAGTTCTTC. Protein sequence: CASSDFNYNEQFF.

V is TRBV11-2 and J is TRBJ2-7, with a possible D match to TRBD1 (6 bases). Germline CDR1 reads SGHAT; CDR2 reads FQNNGV. The CDR3 sequence is 16 residues long. The germline V and J ends were trimmed by 1 base and 0 bases, with 13 bases remaining between them. The CDR3 DNA reads as TGTGCCAGCAGCTTAGGGGGGCGGTGGAGCTCCTACGAGCAGTACTTC. This encodes CASSLGGRWSSYEQYF.

In this sample, this clonotype turned up many times. The chain is built from TRBV20-1 and TRBJ2-2; no clear D. CDR1 and CDR2 (germline): DFQATT, SNEGSKA (reference sequence). The CDR3 is 13 residues long. Trimming stripped 2 bases from V and 3 bases from J, with 7 bases between. The CDR3, as DNA: TGCAGTGCTAGAAGGCTCGACACCGGGGAGCTGTTTTTT. This sequence encodes CSARRLDTGELFF.

The chain is built from TRBV7-2 and TRBJ2-7, with 9 bases matching TRBD2. Germline values: CDR1 SGHTA, CDR2 FQGNSA. The length of the CDR3 is 14 residues. The junction had 5 bases not matched to a gene; V was cut back by 5 bases and J by 3 bases. CDR3 sequence reads: CASSPLAGNYEQYF. In DNA, the CDR3 is TGTGCCAGCAGCCCCCTAGCGGGAAACTACGAGCAGTACTTC.

The chain employs TRBV20-1 and TRBJ2-7, with TRBD2 matching over 7 bases. CDR3 length: 14 amino acids. Germline V gene lookup returns CDR1 DFQATT and CDR2 SNEGSKA (reference sequence). V lost 4 bases and J lost 0; bases outside the gene matches: 6. The CDR3 protein is CSAILQRGSYEQYF. The CDR3 DNA reads as TGCAGTGCTATCTTACAGCGGGGCTCCTACGAGCAGTACTTC.

At least ten counts were recorded for this clonotype. The rearrangement joins TRBV29-1 to TRBJ2-4; the D gene could be TRBD1 or TRBD2 (6 bases each). There are 14 residues in the CDR3. Germline V gives CDR1 SQVTM, CDR2 ANQGSEA. The ends were cut back, 5 bases at V and 0 bases at J, with 11 bases in the middle. CDR3 region: CSVKGGLAKNIQYF. CDR3 DNA: TGCAGCGTTAAGGGGGGACTAGCCAAAAACATTCAGTACTTC.

The genes are TRBV20-1 and TRBJ2-1; the D gene is possibly TRBD2 (6 bases). The length of the CDR3 is 14 residues. The germline V and J ends were trimmed by 1 base and 7 bases, with 14 bases remaining between them. Germline-derived CDR1 and CDR2 are DFQATT and SNEGSKA (reference sequence). CDR3 nucleotides: TGCAGTGCTAGAGTAACGGGAGAGGGGAATGAGCAGTTCTTC. Residues: CSARVTGEGNEQFF.

This chain links TRBV28 with TRBJ2-5, with 9 positions matching TRBD1. From germline, CDR1 is MDHEN and CDR2 SYDVKM. CDR3 length: 17 residues. Losses at the gene ends were 4 bases for V and 4 bases for J; bases not matched to a gene: 13. The CDR3 DNA reads TGTGCCAGCAGTTCAAAAGCCGCCGGACAGGGGAGAGAGACCCAGTACTTC. Translation gives CASSSKAAGQGRETQYF.

The chain joins TRBV7-6 to TRBJ2-3; 8 nucleotides agree with TRBD2. With 5 bases clipped from V and 0 bases from J, the junction kept 13 bases outside the gene matches. The length of the CDR3 is 18 residues. The germline gives CDR1 SGHVS, CDR2 FNYEAQ. This CDR3 is CASSPISAGDASTDTQYF. CDR3 DNA: TGTGCCAGCAGCCCTATATCAGCGGGGGATGCTAGCACAGATACGCAGTATTTT.

This clonotype was detected ten times or more. The V gene is TRBV15, the J gene TRBJ2-3; possible D gene TRBD2, 5 bases. Germline CDR1 reads LNHNV; CDR2 reads YYDKDF (reference sequence). The CDR3 totals 13 residues. V lost 3 bases and J lost 7, with 11 bases in between. The CDR3 sequence: CATSREAVYTQYF. The CDR3 DNA reads TGTGCCACCAGCAGGGAGGCAGTATATACGCAGTATTTT.

This clonotype was detected only a few times. The chain uses TRBV20-1 and TRBJ2-3, with TRBD2 identical over 11 bases. This CDR3 has 16 amino acids. Germline CDR1 reads DFQATT; CDR2 reads SNEGSKA (reference sequence). Trimming at V came to 0 bases and at J to 1 base, leaving 3 bases not matched to a gene. The CDR3 DNA sequence: TGCAGTGCTAGAGATTGGACTAGCGGGCGCACAGATACGCAGTATTTT. Translating it yields CSARDWTSGRTDTQYF.

This clonotype was picked up many times. The V and J genes are TRBV5-1 and TRBJ2-1, with 12 bases fitting TRBD2. The J segment lost 8 bases and the V segment lost 4 bases, leaving 13 bases of the junction unmatched. The CDR3 spans 17 residues. Per the germline V gene, CDR1 is SGHRS and CDR2 is YFSETQ. The CDR3 DNA sequence: TGCGCCAGCAGCCGGAGGGTGACTAGCGGGGGTATGGATGAGCAGTTCTTC. It codes for CASSRRVTSGGMDEQFF. Supplemented by reference TRBV5-1 and TRBJ2-1, the full variable domain reads KAGVTQTPRYLIKTRGQQVTLSCSPISGHRSVSWYQQTPGQGLQFLFEYFSETQRNKGNFPGRFSGRQFSNSRSEMNVSTLELGDSALYLCASSRRVTSGGMDEQFFGPGTRLTVL.

This clonotype was seen repeatedly, ten times or more. This chain links TRBV7-2 with TRBJ2-1; tentatively, D is TRBD1 or TRBD2 (6 bases each). Trimming took 2 bases from V and 8 from J, leaving 13 bases between them. In germline, CDR1 is SGHTA, CDR2 FQGNSA. This CDR3 has 14 amino acids. CDR3 residues: CASSLSGGRDEQFF. The DNA of the CDR3 is TGTGCCAGCAGCTTATCTGGGGGGCGAGATGAGCAGTTCTTC.

This chain joins TRBV11-2 and TRBJ2-1; 10 bases map to TRBD2. CDR1 is SGHAT, CDR2 FQNNGV, per germline. The V and J ends lost 1 base and 2 bases, in that order; junction bases with no gene match: 11. The CDR3 is 19 amino acids. The CDR3 nucleotides are TGTGCCAGCAGCTTAGGGGTTTCTAGCGGGGGCCCTGCCTACAATGAGCAGTTCTTC. The encoded protein is CASSLGVSSGGPAYNEQFF. The full variable domain, rest sourced from reference TRBV11-2 and TRBJ2-1, is EAGVAQSPRYKIIEKRQSVAFWCNPISGHATLYWYQQILGQGPKLLIQFQNNGVVDDSQLPKDRFSAERLKGVDSTLKIQPAKLEDSAVYLCASSLGVSSGGPAYNEQFFGPGTRLTVL.

The J gene is TRBJ2-3, the V gene TRBV29-1, with TRBD2 matching over 9 bases. Germline lookup yields CDR1 SQVTM and CDR2 ANQGSEA. The CDR3 totals 12 residues. The trim removed 5 bases at V and 5 bases at J, leaving 2 bases unmatched. The CDR3 loop is CSVTAGGDTQYF. CDR3 nucleotides: TGCAGCGTTACAGCGGGGGGAGATACGCAGTATTTT.

The chain carries TRBV5-1 and TRBJ1-1; D is perhaps TRBD1 (5 bases). CDR1 is SGHRS and CDR2 is YFSETQ in the germline V gene. V was shortened by 2 bases and J by 6 bases, with 11 bases between the two germline ends. This CDR3 contains 13 residues. The CDR3 region has the DNA TGCGCCAGCAGCTTCTGGGGCGTGGCTGAAGCTTTCTTT. This sequence encodes CASSFWGVAEAFF.

The chain couples TRBV27 to TRBJ2-7; D remains ambiguous. The CDR3 spans 16 residues. Germline CDR1 reads MNHEY; CDR2 reads SMNVEV (reference sequence). V gave up 4 bases and J gave up 2 bases, with 18 bases separating them. The DNA for the CDR3 is TGTGCCAGCAGTTCCCCTAAACAGCGAGCGACCTACGAGCAGTACTTC. Its translation: CASSSPKQRATYEQYF.

The V call is TRBV29-1, the J call TRBJ2-7; 8 bases agree with TRBD1. The germline gives CDR1 SQVTM, CDR2 ANQGSEA. V was clipped by 2 bases and J by 3 bases; unmatched bases: 3. The CDR3 loop spans 13 amino acids. This CDR3 is CSVERQGYYEQYF. The CDR3 nucleotides read TGCAGCGTTGAAAGACAGGGGTACTACGAGCAGTACTTC.

The rearrangement uses TRBV7-8 and TRBJ1-6; D remains unclear. Germline lookup yields CDR1 SGHVS and CDR2 FQNEAQ. CDR3 length equals 16 residues. V was shortened by 5 bases and J by 6 bases, with 17 bases between the two germline ends. The CDR3 loop is CASSPLPRMSNSPLHF. The CDR3 region has the DNA TGTGCCAGCAGCCCCCTGCCGAGAATGAGTAATTCACCCCTCCACTTT.

The chain combines TRBV12-3 or TRBV12-4 with TRBJ1-5, with D hard to call. This CDR3 has 14 residues. V was clipped by 5 bases and J by 6 bases, with 14 bases between them. CDR3 region: CASSTGRVGQPQHF. The CDR3 bases are TGTGCCAGCAGTACCGGAAGGGTCGGTCAGCCCCAGCATTTT.

For this clonotype: An end of the junction does not agree with germline; a read error may underlie this. The chain couples TRBV3-1 to TRBJ1-2, with unresolved D. The CDR3 spans 12 residues. Germline lookup yields CDR1 LGHDT and CDR2 YNNKEL (reference sequence). CDR3 residues: CASSQASYGYSF. The CDR3 nucleotides read TGTGCCAGCAGCCAAGCCTCCTATGGCTACTCCTTC. The whole variable domain, filled in from reference TRBV3-1 and TRBJ1-2, reads DTAVSQTPKYLVTQMGNDKSIKCEQNLGHDTMYWYKQDSKKFLKIMFSYNNKELIINETVPNRFSPKSPDKAHLNLHINSLELGDSAVYFCASSQASYGYSFGSGTRLTVV.